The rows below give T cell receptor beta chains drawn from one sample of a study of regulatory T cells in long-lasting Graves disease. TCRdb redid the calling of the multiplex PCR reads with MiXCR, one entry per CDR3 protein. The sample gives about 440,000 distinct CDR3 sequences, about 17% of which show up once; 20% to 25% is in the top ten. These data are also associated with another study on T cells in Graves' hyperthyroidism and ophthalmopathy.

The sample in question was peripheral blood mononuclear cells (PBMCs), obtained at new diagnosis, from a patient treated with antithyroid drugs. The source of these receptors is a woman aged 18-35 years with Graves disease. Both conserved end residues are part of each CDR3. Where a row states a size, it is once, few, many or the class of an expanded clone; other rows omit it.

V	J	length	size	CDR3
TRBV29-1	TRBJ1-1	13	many	CSVPGQGKIEAFF
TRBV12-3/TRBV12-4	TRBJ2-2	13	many	CAMTGGYTGELFF
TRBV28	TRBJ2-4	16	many	CASRRPSGSPKNIQYF
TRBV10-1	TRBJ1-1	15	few	CASSESQGTYTEAFF
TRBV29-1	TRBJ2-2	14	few	CSALDSANTGELFF
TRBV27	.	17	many	CASSPLGREGLAETQYF
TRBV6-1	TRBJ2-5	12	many	CASRAGQETQYF
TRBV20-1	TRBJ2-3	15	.	CSARDHSIVTDTQYF
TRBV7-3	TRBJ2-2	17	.	CASSPILAGGPGGELFF
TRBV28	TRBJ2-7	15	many	CASSLLEDSSYEQYF
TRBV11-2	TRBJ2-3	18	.	CASSVLTGTKYSTDTQYF
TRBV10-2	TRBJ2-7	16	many	CASSERRGLSSYEQYF
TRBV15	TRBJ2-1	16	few	CATSRAGGVPYNEQFF
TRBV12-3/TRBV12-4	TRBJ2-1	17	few	CASSLWTSGTPGGEQFF
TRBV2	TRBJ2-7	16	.	CASSGGLAGVGNEQYF
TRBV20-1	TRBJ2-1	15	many	CSAREHGGRNNEQFF
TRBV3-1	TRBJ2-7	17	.	CASSQEDWTSGNYEQYF
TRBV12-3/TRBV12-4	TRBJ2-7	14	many	CASSFVQGAGEQYF
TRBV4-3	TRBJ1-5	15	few	CASSQEGHVDQPQHF
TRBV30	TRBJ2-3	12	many	CAWNPGWDTQYF
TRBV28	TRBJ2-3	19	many	CASSPIVPSGRTITDTQYF
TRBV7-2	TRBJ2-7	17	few	CASSLGGTSGRAGEQYF
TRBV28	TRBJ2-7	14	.	CASGGRTAPYEQYF
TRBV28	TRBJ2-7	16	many	CASSTLPGFQSYEQYF
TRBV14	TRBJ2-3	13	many	CASSHQRTDTQYF
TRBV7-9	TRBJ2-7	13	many	CASSPQGGNEQYF